This TCR beta chain was observed in a study of T cells after yellow fever vaccination (dated by TCRdb to between 2018 and 2021). Broadly, across the study: Libraries from fractions with low cell numbers were prepared with the SMART-Seq v4 Ultra Low Input RNA kit. To follow T-cell clones before and after both primary and booster YFV17D yellow fever vaccination, bulk TCR alpha and beta repertoires underwent longitudinal sequencing. Two healthy male donors made up the cohort, one aged 18 to 30 years and the other aged 30 to 39 years. Blood was collected at multiple timepoints before and after primary and secondary immunization, and bulk PBMC replicates and cell subsets were isolated. Paper-wide results and their limitations: A small share of clonotypes was detected in both CD4 and CD8 compartments, with the overlap likely arising from convergent recombination. Most clones expanded after primary vaccination were re-detected after the booster (96% of CD4 and more than 70% of CD8), suggesting broad memory maintenance. Computational filtering was required because FACS-sorted repertoires could contain abundant contaminating clonotypes from the bulk population. The study included only two donors, which limits how far the findings can be generalized. The secondary T-cell response was found to be weaker but faster than the primary response, with a peak reached on day 5 rather than on day 15.

In light of the paper, this sample's treatment or condition label describes: live attenuated yellow fever vaccine strain. PBMCs were isolated from peripheral blood using a standard Ficoll-Paque protocol. CD4 and CD8 T-cell fractions were isolated with Dynabeads CD4 and CD8 positive selection kits. RNA was extracted with TriZol from bulk PBMCs, CD4 and CD8 fractions, and dextramer-positive and dextramer-negative fractions. This clonotype was seen a few times. It has no known antigen specificity. Base-call qualities are not available, and no considerably larger clone is one nucleotide away. Synthesis of TCR cDNA relied on 5'RACE template switching, a step that introduced a universal primer site along with unique molecular identifiers. Priming of cDNA synthesis was performed from both the TCR alpha and TCR beta constant segments. Library amplification used two PCR steps, and the second PCR step added sample barcodes and sequencing adapters. Libraries were sequenced on Illumina HiSeq 2500 (2x100 bp) or NovaSeq (2x150 bp). Processing in the source paper ran as follows. Reads were demultiplexed and collapsed into UMI consensus sequences with MIGEC, and V(D)J alignment was performed with MiXCR. Vaccine-responding clonotypes were defined with edgeR using replicate PBMC samples, requiring FDR below 0.01 and a log2 fold change above 5 up to day 15. Bulk clonotypes were assigned CD4 or CD8 identity according to which sequenced CD4 or CD8 repertoire held them at higher abundance. The raw public data were reprocessed by TCRdb itself: fastp quality trimming at Q25, MiXCR clonotype calling, in-frame beta chains only. All rows with the same CDR3 protein become a single entry with the most common DNA and genes. TCRdb's processing, not the authors' own work, is the source of the V and J calls. Across this sample there are roughly 240,000 distinct CDR3 sequences, with approximately 6.7% seen only once. The ten largest clones capture 1% to 1.2% of the sample.

V and J are truncated by 5 bases and 4 bases respectively, leaving an intervening sequence of 12 bases. The CDR1 and CDR2 encoded by the germline V gene are SGHTA and FQGTGA. Inclusive of the bounding cysteine and phenylalanine, the CDR3 is 14 residues long. The only DNA kept is the CDR3, 42 bases in frame from the first base. This receptor chain uses TRBV7-3 and TRBJ2-1, with TRBD2 as a weak D call on 6 bases. The specimen was CD4+ T cells sorted from PBMCs, collected on the day of the yellow fever booster vaccination. The sequence was obtained from a young man who received the YFV17D yellow fever vaccine. Here the CDR3 is given as CASSPGDWYNEQFF. The nucleotide sequence is given as TGTGCCAGCAGCCCCGGGGACTGGTACAATGAGCAGTTCTTC.